This TCR beta chain was recorded in a study of T cells in Graves' hyperthyroidism and ophthalmopathy. TCR beta CDR3 region amplification was performed from RNA transcripts. HTBI primers were employed in a first-round RT-PCR of the TCR CDR3. MiXCR, applied by TCRdb to the multiplex PCR reads, yields one record per CDR3 protein. The data show over 650,000 distinct CDR3 sequences, roughly 15% seen once. This clonotype has a handful of counts. These patients, aged 18 to 65, had recently diagnosed hyperthyroidism lasting under 2 months. Those patients with uncontrolled infection, other autoimmune disease, pregnancy or lactation were excluded. Germline CDR1 reads ENHRY; CDR2 reads SYGVKD. The CDR3 loop spans 13 amino acids. Trimming pared 6 bases from V and 4 bases from J, leaving 10 bases between.

The chain carries TRBV10-3 and TRBJ1-5; weak D call: TRBD1 (6 bases). This TCR derives from a man aged 18-30 years with Graves' hyperthyroidism. The sample was blood. CDR3 residues: CAIRQGRNQPQHF. The CDR3 coding sequence is TGTGCCATCAGGCAGGGGAGAAATCAGCCCCAGCATTTT.